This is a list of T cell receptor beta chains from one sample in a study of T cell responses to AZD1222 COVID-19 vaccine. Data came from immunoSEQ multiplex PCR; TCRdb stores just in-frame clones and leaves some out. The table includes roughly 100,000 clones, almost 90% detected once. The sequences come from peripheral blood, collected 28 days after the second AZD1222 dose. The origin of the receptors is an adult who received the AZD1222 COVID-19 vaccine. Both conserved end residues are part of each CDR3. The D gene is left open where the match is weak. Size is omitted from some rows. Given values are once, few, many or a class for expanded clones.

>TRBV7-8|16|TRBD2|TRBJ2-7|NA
TGTGCCAGCAGCTTCGCCAGCGGGGGGAGCTCCTACGAGCAGTACTTC
CASSFASGGSSYEQYF
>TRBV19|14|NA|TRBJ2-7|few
TGTGCCAGTAGTATAGGCGCGGCCTCCTACGAGCAGTACTTC
CASSIGAASYEQYF
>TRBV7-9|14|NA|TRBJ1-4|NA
TGTGCCAGCAGCTTAGCGGCAGGAAATGAAAAACTGTTTTTT
CASSLAAGNEKLFF
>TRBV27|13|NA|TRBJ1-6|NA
TGTGCCAGCAGGGCGGACACTTATTCACCCCTCCACTTT
CASRADTYSPLHF
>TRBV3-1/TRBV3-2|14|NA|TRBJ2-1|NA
TGTGCCAGCAGCCAAGTTTTGGGGCCGGGTGAGCAGTTCTTC
CASSQVLGPGEQFF
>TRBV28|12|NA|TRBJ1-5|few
TGTGCCAGCAGAAATCAGGAAAGGCCCCAGCATTTT
CASRNQERPQHF
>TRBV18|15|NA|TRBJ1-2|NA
TGTGCCAGCTCACCACAGTCGCGAAACCCCTATGGCTACACCTTC
CASSPQSRNPYGYTF
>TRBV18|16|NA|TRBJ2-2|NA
TGTGCCAGCTCCCCAATGGGGGGGCCTTCGACCGGGGAGCTGTTTTTT
CASSPMGGPSTGELFF
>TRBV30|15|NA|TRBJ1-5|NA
TGTGCCTGGAGTGTAGGTTCAGGGAGCAATCAGCCCCAGCATTTT
CAWSVGSGSNQPQHF
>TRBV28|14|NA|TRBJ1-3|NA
TGTGCCAGCAGCAATACAGGGACTGGAAACACCATATATTTT
CASSNTGTGNTIYF
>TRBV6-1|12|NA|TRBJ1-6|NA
TGTGCCAGCACTGAAGGAAAATCACCCCTCCACTTT
CASTEGKSPLHF
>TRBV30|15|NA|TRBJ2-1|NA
TGTGCCTGGAGTGTAGGTAGCGGATCCTACAATGAGCAGTTCTTC
CAWSVGSGSYNEQFF
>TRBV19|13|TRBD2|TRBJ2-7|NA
TGTGCCAGTAGTATAGTCGGACTAGCGGAACAGTACTTC
CASSIVGLAEQYF
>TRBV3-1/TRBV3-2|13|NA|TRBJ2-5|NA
TGTGCCAGCAGCCTTCTGGATCTGGAGACCCAGTACTTC
CASSLLDLETQYF
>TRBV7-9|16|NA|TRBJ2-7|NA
TGTGCCAGCAGCCCGCAGGGGATAAGCCCGAACTACGAGCAGTACTTC
CASSPQGISPNYEQYF
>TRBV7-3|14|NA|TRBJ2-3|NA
TGTGCCAGCAGCTCCGTTGGGGCTTCAGATACGCAGTATTTT
CASSSVGASDTQYF
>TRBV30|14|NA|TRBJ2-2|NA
TGTGCTTATGGGAGCGCGGCGGACACCGGGGAGCTGTTTTTT
CAYGSAADTGELFF
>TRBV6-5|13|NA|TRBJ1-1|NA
TGTGCCAGCAGTTACGGCGGTGAGCGAGAAGCTTTCTTT
CASSYGGEREAFF
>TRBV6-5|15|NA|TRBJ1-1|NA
TGTGCCAGCTACCAGCAGGGGACCACCTTCGTAGAAGCTTTCTTT
CASYQQGTTFVEAFF
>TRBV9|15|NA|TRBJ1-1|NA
TGTGCCAGCAGCGTAGGTAGGGGGGCAGGGACTGAAGCTTTCTTT
CASSVGRGAGTEAFF
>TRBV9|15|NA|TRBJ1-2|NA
TGTGCCAGCAGCGCAGTAGATCGGGGCGGGCATGGCTACACCTTC
CASSAVDRGGHGYTF
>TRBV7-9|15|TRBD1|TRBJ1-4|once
TGTGCCAGCAGCATACAGGGGGTCGTTGTTGGAAAACTGTTTTTT
CASSIQGVVVGKLFF
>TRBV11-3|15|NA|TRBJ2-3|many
TGTGCCAGCAGCCTCCGACTAGGTAGCACAGATACGCAGTATTTT
CASSLRLGSTDTQYF
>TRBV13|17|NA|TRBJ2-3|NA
TGTGCCAGCAGCCAAACCCCGGGGTTTTCCCGCACAGATACGCAGTATTTT
CASSQTPGFSRTDTQYF
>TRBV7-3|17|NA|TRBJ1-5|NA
TGTGCCAGCAGCTTAAAAGGGGCAGACATAAACCCTGCCCCCCAGCATTTT
CASSLKGADINPAPQHF
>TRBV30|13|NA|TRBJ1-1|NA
TGTGCCTGGAGTCAGGAAAAGAACACTGAAGCTTTCTTT
CAWSQEKNTEAFF
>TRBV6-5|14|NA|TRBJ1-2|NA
TGTGCCAGCAGCGCAGGGGCCATCCAAAAACGCTACACCTTC
CASSAGAIQKRYTF
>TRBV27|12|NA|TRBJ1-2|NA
TGTGCCAGCAGTTTTCAGGGCGGGGGCTACACCTTC
CASSFQGGGYTF
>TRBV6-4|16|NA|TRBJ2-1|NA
TGTGCCAGCAGTGACAACAGGGTCGTGAACTACAATGAGCAGTTCTTC
CASSDNRVVNYNEQFF
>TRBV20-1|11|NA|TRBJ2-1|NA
TGCAGTGCTAGAGTCTACAATGAGCAGTTCTTC
CSARVYNEQFF
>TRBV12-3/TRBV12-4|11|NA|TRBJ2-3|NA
TGTGCCAGCAGTAGCAGAGATACGCAGTATTTT
CASSSRDTQYF
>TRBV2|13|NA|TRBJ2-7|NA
TGTGCCAGCAGTGGAACAGGGAACTACGAGCAGTACTTC
CASSGTGNYEQYF
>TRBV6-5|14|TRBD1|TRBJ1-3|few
TGTGCCAGCCTACAGGGGGCGCGTGGAAACACCATATATTTT
CASLQGARGNTIYF
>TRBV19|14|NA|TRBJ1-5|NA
TGTGCCAGTAGTAAGGGTCATAGCAATCAGCCCCAGCATTTT
CASSKGHSNQPQHF
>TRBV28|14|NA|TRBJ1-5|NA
TGTGCCAGCAGTCCCACCCTTGGGAATCAGCCCCAGCATTTT
CASSPTLGNQPQHF
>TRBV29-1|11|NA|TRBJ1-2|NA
TGCAGCGTTGAACGGGCCTATGGCTACACCTTC
CSVERAYGYTF
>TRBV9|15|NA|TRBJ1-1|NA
TGTGCCAGCAGCCCCCTCCGGCCCTGGGGCACTGAAGCTTTCTTT
CASSPLRPWGTEAFF
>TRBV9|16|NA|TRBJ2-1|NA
TGTGCCAGCAGCCTCCGTGGGGGGCATGACTACAATGAGCAGTTCTTC
CASSLRGGHDYNEQFF
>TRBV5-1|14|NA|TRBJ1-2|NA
TGCGCCAGCAGCCCGCGACCCGAATCCTATGGCTACACCTTC
CASSPRPESYGYTF
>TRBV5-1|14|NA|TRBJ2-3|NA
TGCGCCAGCAGCTTGTTTCAGATCACAGATACGCAGTATTTT
CASSLFQITDTQYF
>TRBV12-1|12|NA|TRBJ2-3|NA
TGTGCCAGCAGCTTTGTTCTCCATACGCAGTATTTT
CASSFVLHTQYF
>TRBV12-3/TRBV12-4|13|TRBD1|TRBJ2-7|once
TGTGCCAGCAGTATGGGACAGGGTTACGAGCAGTACTTC
CASSMGQGYEQYF
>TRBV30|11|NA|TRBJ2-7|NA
TGTGCCTGGAAGGTTACCTACGAGCAGTACTTC
CAWKVTYEQYF
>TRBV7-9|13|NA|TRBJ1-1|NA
TGTGCCAGCAGCTTCGCCGGGAACACTGAAGCTTTCTTT
CASSFAGNTEAFF
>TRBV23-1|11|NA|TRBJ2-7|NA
TGCGCCAGCAGTCAATCCTACGAGCAGTACTTC
CASSQSYEQYF
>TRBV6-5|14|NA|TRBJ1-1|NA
TGTGCCAGCAGTTTGGCAGGGTCGGGCACTGAAGCTTTCTTT
CASSLAGSGTEAFF
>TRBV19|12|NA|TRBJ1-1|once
TGTGCCAGTAATTACTTGGGCACTGAAGCTTTCTTT
CASNYLGTEAFF
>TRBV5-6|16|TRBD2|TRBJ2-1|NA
TGTGCCAGCAGCGCACCCAGCGGGAGTGTTTACAATGAGCAGTTCTTC
CASSAPSGSVYNEQFF
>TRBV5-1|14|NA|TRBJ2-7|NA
TGCGCCAGCAGCTTGAGTTATGACAACTACGAGCAGTACTTC
CASSLSYDNYEQYF
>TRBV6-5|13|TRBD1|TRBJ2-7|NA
TGTGCCAGCAGGGGGACAGGGACGAACGAGCAGTACTTC
CASRGTGTNEQYF
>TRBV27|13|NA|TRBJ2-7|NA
TGTGCCAGCTCCTCGGACACCTCCTACGAGCAGTACTTC
CASSSDTSYEQYF
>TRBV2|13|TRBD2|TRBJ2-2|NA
TGTGCCAGCACTGGACTAGCGACCGGGGAGCTGTTTTTT
CASTGLATGELFF
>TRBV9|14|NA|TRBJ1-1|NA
TGTGCCAGCAGCAGAGGACGGGCGAACACTGAAGCTTTCTTT
CASSRGRANTEAFF
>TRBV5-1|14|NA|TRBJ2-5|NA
TGCGCCAGCAGCTTAGCCCAGATCCAAGAGACCCAGTACTTC
CASSLAQIQETQYF
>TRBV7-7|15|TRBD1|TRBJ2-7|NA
TGTGCCAGCAGCTTACACAGGGGGCCCTCCTACGAGCAGTACTTC
CASSLHRGPSYEQYF